This T cell receptor beta chain was captured by sequencing in a study of blood T cell repertoires in COVID-19. Study-level background: Collection of acute and convalescent COVID-19 samples took place in the United States, Italy and Spain. T cells, B-cell-depleted T cells, or PBMCs supplied cDNA or gDNA.

Here immunoSEQ multiplex PCR was the method, and the copy in TCRdb shows in-frame clones only, minus some. The sample holds about 130,000 clones; around nine tenths are singletons and the top ten take about 1.2%. This CDR3 has 13 amino acids. CDR1 is SEHNR, CDR2 FQNEAQ, per germline (reference sequence). Trimming removed 3 bases from V and 0 bases from J, with 4 bases in between. Input material: peripheral blood. This sequence was found in a woman of 80 years or more with acute or convalescent COVID-19. This rearrangement joins TRBV7-9 to TRBJ2-3, with no clear D. The DNA of the CDR3 is TGTGCCAGCAGCTTTCTCAGCACAGATACGCAGTATTTT. As protein: CASSFLSTDTQYF.